Below, one TCR beta chain is given with its context. Primers for the PCR totalled 60 Vbeta and 13 Jbeta. Measured with immunoSEQ multiplex PCR; TCRdb has only the in-frame clones, and not every one. The repertoire holds 50,000 or so clones, with about 57% as singletons. Trimming cost V 5 bases and J 11 bases, with 13 bases left between them. The CDR3 has 12 amino acids. Germline values: CDR1 SGHAT, CDR2 FQNNGV. This specimen comes from a study of cytomegalovirus exposure and HLA in healthy donors. Sequenced: PBMCs. The clonotype comes from a human donor in good health. The chain joins TRBV11-2 to TRBJ2-1, with D possibly matching TRBD1 (6 bases). The CDR3 protein is CASSPRTDKQFF. CDR3 nucleotide sequence: TGTGCCAGCAGCCCTCGGACAGATAAGCAGTTCTTC.